The 15 T cell receptor beta chains below were found in one sample sequenced in a study of prognosis after radiotherapy for stage I lung cancer (dated by TCRdb to the early 2020s). Sequencing was carried out with an Illumina HiSeq 3000. The TCR beta CDR3 region was amplified from genomic DNA by two rounds of multiplex PCR. The first PCR round used primers specific to each TRBV and TRBJ gene, with sequences filed in Chinese patent CN105087789A. Through fastp at Q25 and MiXCR, TCRdb rebuilt clones from the public reads, retaining in-frame beta chains. Here each entry gathers all rows of one CDR3 protein and keeps the most common genes and DNA. The sample has fewer than 40,000 distinct CDR3 sequences on record, 30% to 35% of them singletons. The ten largest make up approximately 17% of the sample. Sequencing used PBMCs, obtained before or after stereotactic body radiation therapy (not recorded which). These receptors came from a donor aged 50 or older with non-small cell lung cancer.

A note on this clonotype: A much bigger clone sits one base away, suggesting this may be a read error. The rearrangement uses TRBV20-1 and TRBJ2-5; 10 positions match TRBD2. The CDR3 contains 17 residues. V was pared by 3 bases and J by 5 bases, with 15 bases of the junction left unmatched. Germline CDR1 and CDR2: DFQATT and SNEGSKA (reference sequence). The CDR3 DNA follows: TGCAGTGCTAGTGCTATCCGGCTAGCGGGAGCGCGGGAGACCCAGTACTTC. It translates to CSASAIRLAGARETQYF.

Ten or more counts support this clonotype. The chain joins TRBV7-9 to TRBJ2-3; perhaps TRBD2 as D (6 bases). The CDR3 is made up of 15 amino acids. CDR1 and CDR2 from the germline V gene are SEHNR and FQNEAQ (reference sequence). V gave up 7 bases and J gave up 0 bases, with 14 bases separating them. This CDR3 reads CASTLGGISTDTQYF. The CDR3 nucleotides read TGTGCCAGCACCCTAGGAGGGATCAGCACAGATACGCAGTATTTT.

This clonotype came up many times. The chain has TRBV9 and TRBJ2-3, with 9 bases that match TRBD2. The CDR3 length is 15 residues. V shed 3 bases, J shed 6 bases, and the junction held 8 bases outside the gene matches. Looked up from germline, CDR1 is SGDLS and CDR2 is YYNGEE. As DNA, the CDR3 is TGTGCCAGCAGCGGGGGACTAGCAATATCTGATACGCAGTATTTT. This codes for CASSGGLAISDTQYF.

This clonotype was counted many times. The V gene is TRBV27, the J gene TRBJ1-1; no clear D. Germline V gene lookup returns CDR1 MNHEY and CDR2 SMNVEV (reference sequence). V lost 2 bases and J 3 bases, leaving 7 bases between the germline ends. CDR3 length: 13 residues. The CDR3 coding sequence is TGTGCCAGCAGTTTAGTTGCGGACACTGAAGCTTTCTTT. Translated: CASSLVADTEAFF.

This clonotype has a count of ten or more. The gene calls are TRBV25-1 and TRBJ2-5; D gene uncertain. V was trimmed by 4 bases and J by 7 bases, leaving 7 bases between them. The germline V gene has CDR1 MGHDK and CDR2 SYGVNS. The CDR3 is 11 amino acids. CDR3 protein: CASSGGGTQYF. The CDR3, as DNA: TGTGCCAGCAGTGGAGGTGGGACCCAGTACTTC. The full variable domain, in which reference TRBV25-1 and TRBJ2-5 provide the parts outside the CDR3, is EADIYQTPRYLVIGTGKKITLECSQTMGHDKMYWYQQDPGMELHLIHYSYGVNSTEKGDLSSESTVSRIRTEHFPLTLESARPSHTSQYLCASSGGGTQYFGPGTRLLVL.

This clonotype appeared many times. This chain joins TRBV7-9 and TRBJ2-5, with D unresolved. V gave up 8 bases and J gave up 9 bases, with 13 bases separating them. CDR1 is SEHNR and CDR2 is FQNEAQ in the germline V gene (reference sequence). The CDR3 totals 11 residues. Written as DNA, the CDR3 is TGTGCCAGCGGACCAAGCTCGTCCCAGTACTTC. Translated, it gives CASGPSSSQYF.

This clonotype was seen ten or more times. This chain uses TRBV9 with TRBJ2-7; 9 bases are a match to TRBD1. The CDR3 has 15 residues. The germline V gene has CDR1 SGDLS and CDR2 YYNGEE. The V gene end was trimmed by 4 bases and the J gene end by 3 bases; junction bases not matched to a gene: 8. This chain's CDR3 is CASSTGGGQGYEQYF. The CDR3 nucleotides read TGTGCCAGCAGCACTGGGGGGGGACAGGGCTACGAGCAGTACTTC.

This clonotype was seen many times. Being one base from a much bigger clone, this may be a read error. This chain's CDR3 is CASSGTSGSSTGELFF. As DNA, the CDR3 is TGTGCCAGCAGTGGGACTAGCGGGAGTTCCACCGGGGAGCTGTTTTTT. The rearrangement joins TRBV25-1 to TRBJ2-2; TRBD2 agrees at 13 bases. The germline V gene has CDR1 MGHDK and CDR2 SYGVNS. CDR3 length equals 16 residues. After removal of 4 bases from V and 4 bases from J, the junction contained 3 bases not matched to a gene.

The rearrangement links TRBV7-9 to TRBJ1-1, with D unclear. CDR3 length: 13 amino acids. Trimming took 5 bases from V and 4 from J, leaving 11 bases between them. CDR1 is SEHNR, CDR2 FQNEAQ, per germline (reference sequence). CDR3 in DNA: TGTGCCAGCAGCACCCGGTACATCACTGAAGCTTTCTTT. Translated: CASSTRYITEAFF.

This clonotype was detected ten times or more. The chain has TRBV12-3 or TRBV12-4 and TRBJ1-1; possibly TRBD1 for D (5 bases). The V gene lost 10 bases and the J gene lost 1 base, with 22 bases spanning the gap. The CDR3 totals 16 residues. CDR3 sequence reads: CATHGGGEEANTEAFF. The CDR3 DNA reads TGTGCCACCCATGGGGGGGGTGAAGAAGCGAACACTGAAGCTTTCTTT.

This clonotype was detected ten times or more. The chain recombines TRBV6-1 with TRBJ2-7; 12 nucleotides agree with TRBD1. V shed 5 bases, J shed 2 bases, and the junction held 4 bases outside the gene matches. The CDR3 extends over 15 amino acids. From germline, CDR1 is MNHNS and CDR2 SASEGT. In nucleotides, the CDR3 is TGTGCCAGCAGTCGGGACAGGGGGCGTACCTACGAGCAGTACTTC. It specifies CASSRDRGRTYEQYF.

At least ten counts were recorded for this clonotype. The chain joins TRBV6-1 to TRBJ2-6; D call uncertain. This CDR3 region has 16 residues. CDR1 MNHNS and CDR2 SASEGT come from the germline V gene. V was trimmed by 4 bases and J by 0 bases, leaving 10 bases between them. CDR3 coding DNA: TGTGCCAGCAGTGGTACGCGCGGCTCTGGGGCCAACGTCCTGACTTTC. Translating gives CASSGTRGSGANVLTF.

This clonotype was observed many times. The chain employs TRBV5-4 and TRBJ2-2, with D possibly being TRBD2 (6 bases). The CDR3 consists of 16 residues. Germline V gene lookup returns CDR1 SGHNT and CDR2 YYREEE (reference sequence). V was trimmed by 0 bases and J by 0 bases, leaving 9 bases between them. The CDR3 is CASSLALAANTGELFF. The DNA of the CDR3 is TGTGCCAGCAGCTTGGCATTAGCGGCGAACACCGGGGAGCTGTTTTTT.

Comments on this clonotype: This may be a read error, as it is one base from a much larger clone. Without the conserved terminal phenylalanine or tryptophan, this CDR3 likely stems from a read error. The chain couples TRBV5-6 to TRBJ2-1, with D unclear. CDR1 and CDR2 (germline): SGHDT, YYEEEE. V lost 0 bases, J lost 9 bases, and 4 bases lay in between. There are 11 residues in the CDR3. As DNA, the CDR3 is TGTGCCAGCAGCTTGGCCGGTGAGCAGTTCCTC. It encodes CASSLAGEQFL.

With regard to this clonotype: A clone one base away is much larger, so this may be a read error. The chain recombines TRBV14 with TRBJ2-7; no reliable D call. The length of the CDR3 is 13 residues. CDR1 is SGHDN, CDR2 FVKESK, per germline. The CDR3 DNA sequence: TGTGCCAGCAGCCCCGTACCAGGCTACGAGCGGTACTTC. As protein: CASSPVPGYERYF.